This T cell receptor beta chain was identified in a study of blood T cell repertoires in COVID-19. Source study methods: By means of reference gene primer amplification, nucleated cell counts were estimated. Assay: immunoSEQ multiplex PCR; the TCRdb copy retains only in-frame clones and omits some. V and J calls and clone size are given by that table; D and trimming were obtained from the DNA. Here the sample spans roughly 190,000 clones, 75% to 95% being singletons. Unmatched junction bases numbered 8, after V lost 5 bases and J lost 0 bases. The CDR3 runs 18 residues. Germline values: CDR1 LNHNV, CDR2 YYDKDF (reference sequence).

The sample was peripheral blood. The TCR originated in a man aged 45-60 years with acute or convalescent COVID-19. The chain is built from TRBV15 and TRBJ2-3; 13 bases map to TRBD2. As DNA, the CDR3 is TGTGCCACCAGCGAGACTAGCGGGGGGAGCCCTAGCACAGATACGCAGTATTTT. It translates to CATSETSGGSPSTDTQYF.